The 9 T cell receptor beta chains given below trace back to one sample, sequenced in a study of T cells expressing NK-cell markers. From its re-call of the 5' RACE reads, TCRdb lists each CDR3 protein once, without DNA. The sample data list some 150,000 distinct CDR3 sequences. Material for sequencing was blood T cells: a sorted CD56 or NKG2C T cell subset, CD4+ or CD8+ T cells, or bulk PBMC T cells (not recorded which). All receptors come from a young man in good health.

The CDR3 region is CASSFEGADYNEQFF. This chain joins TRBV12-3 or TRBV12-4 and TRBJ2-1; no DNA is available, so the TRBD1 call from TCRdb remains unchecked. The CDR3 is 15 residues long.

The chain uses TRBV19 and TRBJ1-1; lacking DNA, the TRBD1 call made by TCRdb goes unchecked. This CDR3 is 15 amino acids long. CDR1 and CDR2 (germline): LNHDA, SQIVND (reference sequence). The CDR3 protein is CASSIGQSGNTEAFF.

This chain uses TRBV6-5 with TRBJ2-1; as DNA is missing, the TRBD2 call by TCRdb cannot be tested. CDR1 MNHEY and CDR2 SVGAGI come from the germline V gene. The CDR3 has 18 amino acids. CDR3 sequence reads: CASSYSVAGTSGANEQFF.

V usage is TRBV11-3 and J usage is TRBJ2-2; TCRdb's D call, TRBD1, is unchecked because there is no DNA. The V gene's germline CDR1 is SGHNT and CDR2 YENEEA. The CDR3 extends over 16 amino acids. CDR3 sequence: CASSHPGQGHPGELFF.

The CDR3 spells CASSVEGTFQETQYF. The chain recombines TRBV9 with TRBJ2-5; TCRdb's D gene call, TRBD2, goes unchecked for lack of DNA. This CDR3 region has 15 residues. Germline CDR1 SGDLS, CDR2 YYNGEE.

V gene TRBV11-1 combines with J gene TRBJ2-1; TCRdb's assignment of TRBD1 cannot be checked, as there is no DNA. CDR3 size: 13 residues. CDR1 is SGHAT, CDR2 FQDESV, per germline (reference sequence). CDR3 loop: CASSSGQVSEQFF.

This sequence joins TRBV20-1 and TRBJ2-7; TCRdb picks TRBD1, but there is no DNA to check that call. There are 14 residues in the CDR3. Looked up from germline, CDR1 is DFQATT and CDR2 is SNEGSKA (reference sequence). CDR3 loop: CSARNDRPSYEQYF.

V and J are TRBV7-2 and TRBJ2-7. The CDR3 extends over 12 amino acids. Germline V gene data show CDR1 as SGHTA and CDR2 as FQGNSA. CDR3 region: CASSHIITDQYF.

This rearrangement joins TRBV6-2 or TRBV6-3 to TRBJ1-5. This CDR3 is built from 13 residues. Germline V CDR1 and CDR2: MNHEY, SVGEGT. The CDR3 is CASSSGEYQPQHF.